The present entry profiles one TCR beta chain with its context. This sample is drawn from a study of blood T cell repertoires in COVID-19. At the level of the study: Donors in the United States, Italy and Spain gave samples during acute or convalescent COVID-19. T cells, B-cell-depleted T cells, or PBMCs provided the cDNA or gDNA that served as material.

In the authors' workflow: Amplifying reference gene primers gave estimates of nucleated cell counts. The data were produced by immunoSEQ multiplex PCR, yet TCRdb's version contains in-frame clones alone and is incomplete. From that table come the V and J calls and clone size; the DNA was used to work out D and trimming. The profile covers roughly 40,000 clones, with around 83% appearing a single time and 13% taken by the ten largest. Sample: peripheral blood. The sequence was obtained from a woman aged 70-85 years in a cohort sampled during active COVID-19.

CDR3 in amino acids: CASMSGSFPYTDTQYF. The CDR3 DNA reads TGTGCCAGCATGAGCGGGAGCTTCCCCTACACAGATACGCAGTATTTT. The rearrangement joins TRBV25-1 to TRBJ2-3, with TRBD2 matching 8 bases. This CDR3 spans 16 amino acids. Per the germline V gene, CDR1 is MGHDK and CDR2 is SYGVNS. With V trimmed by 7 bases and J by 2 bases, 11 bases remained unmatched.